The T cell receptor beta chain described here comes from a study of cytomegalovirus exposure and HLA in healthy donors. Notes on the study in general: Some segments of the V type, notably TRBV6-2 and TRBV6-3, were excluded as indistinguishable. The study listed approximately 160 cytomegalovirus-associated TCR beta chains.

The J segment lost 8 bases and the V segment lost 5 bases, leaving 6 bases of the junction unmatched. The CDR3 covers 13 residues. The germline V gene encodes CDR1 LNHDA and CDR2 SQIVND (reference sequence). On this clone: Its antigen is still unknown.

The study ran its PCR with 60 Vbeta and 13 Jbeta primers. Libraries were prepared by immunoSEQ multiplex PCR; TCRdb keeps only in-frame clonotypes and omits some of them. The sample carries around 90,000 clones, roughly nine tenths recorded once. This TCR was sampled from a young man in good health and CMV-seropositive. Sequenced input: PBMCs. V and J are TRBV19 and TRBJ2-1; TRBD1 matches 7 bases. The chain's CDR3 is CASSLRQGHEQFF. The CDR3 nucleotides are TGTGCCAGTAGTCTTCGACAGGGCCATGAGCAGTTCTTC.